These T cell receptor beta chains were read from a single sample in a study of blood T cell repertoires in COVID-19. Repertoires were generated with immunoSEQ multiplex PCR, while TCRdb's copy carries only in-frame clones and drops some. The repertoire holds about 110,000 clones, with 85% to 90% as singletons. Specimen: peripheral blood. These receptors all stem from a human donor in a cohort sampled during active COVID-19. Each CDR3 is given with its conserved first and last residue. D genes are given only for firm matches. Part of the rows lack a size; the others show once, few, many or a class for expanded clones.

>NA|TRBJ1-6|TRBV6-1|NA|12
CASSDRGSPLHF
TGTGCCAGCAGTGACAGAGGTTCACCCCTCCACTTT
>NA|TRBJ2-5|TRBV24-1|TRBD2|13
CATSGGGQETQYF
TGTGCCACTTCCGGGGGGGGACAAGAGACCCAGTACTTC
>NA|TRBJ2-1|TRBV29-1|TRBD2|14
CSVLSGGSYNEQFF
TGCAGCGTTCTTAGCGGGGGCTCCTACAATGAGCAGTTCTTC
>NA|TRBJ1-2|TRBV4-1|NA|16
CASSQDRQGLNYGYTF
TGCGCCAGCAGCCAAGATCGGCAGGGGCTAAACTATGGCTACACCTTC
>NA|TRBJ2-7|TRBV6-6|TRBD1|14
CASSWDRGNYEQYF
TGTGCCAGCAGTTGGGACAGGGGAAACTACGAGCAGTACTTC
>NA|TRBJ1-6|TRBV4-2|TRBD1|15
CASSQMDRGNSPLHF
TGTGCCAGCAGCCAAATGGACAGGGGTAATTCACCCCTCCACTTT
>NA|TRBJ1-3|TRBV5-4|NA|16
CASSLEPGSSGNTIYF
TGTGCCAGCAGCTTGGAGCCGGGGAGCTCTGGAAACACCATATATTTT
>NA|TRBJ1-3|TRBV5-1|NA|16
CASSLATVNSGNTIYF
TGCGCCAGCAGCTTGGCCACAGTGAACTCTGGAAACACCATATATTTT
>NA|TRBJ1-5|TRBV25-1|NA|13
CASSARVDQPQHF
TGTGCCAGCAGTGCCCGGGTGGATCAGCCCCAGCATTTT
>NA|TRBJ2-5|TRBV9|NA|15
CASSVYPGNQETQYF
TGTGCCAGCAGCGTGTACCCAGGGAACCAAGAGACCCAGTACTTC
>NA|TRBJ2-3|TRBV5-4|TRBD2|14
CASRRREGRDTQYF
TGTGCCAGCAGAAGGCGGGAGGGCCGTGATACGCAGTATTTT
>NA|TRBJ2-2|TRBV12-3/TRBV12-4|NA|12
CASSFITGELFF
TGTGCCAGCAGTTTCATCACCGGGGAGCTGTTTTTT
>once|TRBJ2-7|TRBV2|NA|15
CASCRGGGGSYEQYF
TGTGCCAGCTGTAGGGGGGGCGGGGGCTCCTACGAGCAGTACTTC
>NA|TRBJ2-2|TRBV5-1|TRBD2|17
CASRLTQASGTTGELFF
TGCGCCAGCAGACTCACCCAGGCCAGCGGGACCACCGGGGAGCTGTTTTTT
>NA|TRBJ2-2|TRBV7-7|NA|15
CASSLSGTNTGELFF
TGTGCCAGCAGCTTGTCCGGGACGAACACCGGGGAGCTGTTTTTT
>NA|TRBJ2-5|TRBV5-1|NA|15
CASSHPMGDQETQYF
TGCGCCAGCAGCCACCCCATGGGAGACCAAGAGACCCAGTACTTC
>NA|TRBJ2-3|TRBV2|TRBD2|16
CASSEISGAHTDTQYF
TGTGCCAGCAGTGAAATTAGCGGGGCACACACAGATACGCAGTATTTT
>NA|TRBJ1-1|TRBV15|NA|16
CATSRGGGGVNTEAFF
TGTGCCACCAGCAGAGGTGGTGGGGGGGTGAACACTGAAGCTTTCTTT
>NA|TRBJ1-5|TRBV19|TRBD1|12
CASRTGSQPQHF
TGTGCCAGTCGGACAGGGTCCCAGCCCCAGCATTTT
>NA|TRBJ1-2|TRBV12-3/TRBV12-4|TRBD1|13
CASGQGAENGYTF
TGTGCCAGCGGGCAGGGGGCGGAAAATGGCTACACCTTC
>NA|TRBJ2-3|TRBV2|TRBD2|18
CASSVWGLAGVRTDTQYF
TGTGCCAGCAGTGTGTGGGGACTAGCGGGAGTTCGCACAGATACGCAGTATTTT
>NA|TRBJ2-5|TRBV10-3|TRBD1|13
CAVGTGGQETQYF
TGTGCCGTGGGGACAGGGGGCCAAGAGACCCAGTACTTC
>NA|TRBJ2-1|TRBV20-1|TRBD2|15
CSASHGGGADNEQFF
TGCAGTGCTAGTCATGGCGGGGGGGCCGACAATGAGCAGTTCTTC
>NA|TRBJ2-5|TRBV6-5|NA|14
CASRRTGGQETQYF
TGTGCCAGCAGGCGGACTGGTGGACAAGAGACCCAGTACTTC
>NA|TRBJ2-2|TRBV29-1|NA|14
CSVEQGINTGELFF
TGCAGCGTTGAACAGGGGATTAACACCGGGGAGCTGTTTTTT
>once|TRBJ1-1|TRBV28|NA|15
CASSVAWGVLTEAFF
TGTGCCAGCAGTGTCGCCTGGGGGGTTCTAACTGAAGCTTTCTTT
>NA|TRBJ2-7|TRBV5-6|NA|14
CASSSRLGSYEQYF
TGTGCCAGCAGCTCCCGACTGGGCTCCTACGAGCAGTACTTC
>NA|TRBJ1-2|TRBV5-1|NA|15
CASSTRGALNYGYTF
TGCGCCAGCAGCACTCGCGGGGCCCTAAACTATGGCTACACCTTC
>NA|TRBJ1-2|TRBV19|NA|14
CASSIDTAKRGYTF
TGTGCCAGTAGTATAGATACTGCCAAGAGGGGCTACACCTTC
>NA|TRBJ2-7|TRBV19|NA|13
CASSWLAGSEQYF
TGTGCCAGTAGTTGGTTGGCAGGGTCCGAGCAGTACTTC
>NA|TRBJ1-4|TRBV6-6|NA|15
CASSLQGTYGEKLFF
TGTGCCAGCAGTCTCCAGGGGACCTACGGGGAAAAACTGTTTTTT
>NA|TRBJ1-2|TRBV27|TRBD1|15
CASSTGQGARRGYTF
TGTGCCAGCAGTACCGGACAGGGAGCCAGGAGGGGCTACACCTTC
>NA|TRBJ2-2|TRBV28|TRBD1|17
CASSLTQGAKNTGELFF
TGTGCCAGCAGTCTCACGCAGGGGGCGAAGAACACCGGGGAGCTGTTTTTT
>once|TRBJ1-1|TRBV7-9|NA|15
CASLRIYDSNTEAFF
TGTGCCAGCCTTAGGATTTACGACAGTAACACTGAAGCTTTCTTT
>NA|TRBJ2-7|TRBV5-6|NA|15
CASSLGNRLSYEQYF
TGTGCCAGCAGCTTGGGCAACCGACTCTCCTACGAGCAGTACTTC
>NA|TRBJ2-3|TRBV7-9|TRBD2|15
CASSLSTSGLDTQYF
TGTGCCAGCAGCTTATCGACTAGCGGGTTGGATACGCAGTATTTT
>NA|TRBJ2-5|TRBV7-2|TRBD2|17
CASSLGLAGGRLETQYF
TGTGCCAGCAGCTTGGGACTAGCGGGGGGGCGTCTAGAGACCCAGTACTTC
>NA|TRBJ2-1|TRBV6-5|NA|15
CASSPLGGLYNEQFF
TGTGCCAGCAGCCCCCTGGGGGGACTCTACAATGAGCAGTTCTTC
>NA|TRBJ2-2|TRBV28|NA|16
CASSLFRLESTGELFF
TGTGCCAGCAGTTTATTCCGACTAGAGAGTACCGGGGAGCTGTTTTTT
>NA|TRBJ2-3|TRBV7-9|TRBD1|15
CASRRTGTGTDTQYF
TGTGCCAGCAGGAGGACCGGGACAGGGACAGATACGCAGTATTTT
>NA|TRBJ2-7|TRBV7-2|NA|14
CASSFGGGGYEQYF
TGTGCCAGCAGCTTTGGCGGGGGCGGGTACGAGCAGTACTTC
>NA|TRBJ1-1|TRBV6-5|NA|11
CASGRQGRAFF
TGTGCCAGCGGAAGGCAGGGTCGAGCTTTCTTT
>NA|TRBJ2-7|TRBV18|TRBD1|14
CASSPGTGSREQYF
TGTGCCAGCTCACCCGGGACAGGTTCCAGGGAGCAGTACTTC
>few|TRBJ1-2|TRBV5-4|TRBD1|15
CASSAAGQGIYGYTF
TGTGCCAGCAGCGCCGCGGGACAGGGAATATATGGCTACACCTTC
>NA|TRBJ2-4|TRBV14|TRBD2|16
CASSQETSGIKNIQYF
TGTGCCAGCAGCCAAGAGACTAGCGGGATCAAAAACATTCAGTACTTC
>few|TRBJ2-2|TRBV6-2/TRBV6-3|NA|15
CASSYSGHNTGELFF
TGTGCCAGCAGTTACTCGGGACATAACACCGGGGAGCTGTTTTTT
>once|TRBJ1-2|TRBV28|TRBD1|14
CASSYRGLDYGYTF
TGTGCCAGCAGTTACAGGGGGCTAGACTATGGCTACACCTTC
>NA|TRBJ1-3|TRBV5-6|NA|12
CASSTEGNTIYF
TGTGCCAGCAGCACTGAAGGAAACACCATATATTTT
>few|TRBJ2-7|TRBV4-1|TRBD1|18
CASSLQFLPGQGSDEQYF
TGCGCCAGCAGCCTCCAATTCCTACCGGGACAGGGTTCCGACGAGCAGTACTTC
>NA|TRBJ2-7|TRBV4-3|TRBD1|15
CASSQGQGDAYEQYF
TGCGCCAGCAGCCAGGGACAGGGTGATGCCTACGAGCAGTACTTC
>NA|TRBJ1-6|TRBV6-4|TRBD1|16
CASSATGGAYNSPLHF
TGTGCCAGCAGTGCGACAGGGGGCGCTTATAATTCACCCCTCCACTTT
>NA|TRBJ1-5|TRBV19|TRBD1|18
CASSRSGTGVSGNQPQHF
TGTGCCAGTAGTAGATCCGGGACAGGGGTTTCGGGCAATCAGCCCCAGCATTTT
>NA|TRBJ2-2|TRBV3-1/TRBV3-2|NA|20
CASSQSTEWPRANVFGELFF
TGTGCCAGCAGCCAGTCTACGGAATGGCCCAGGGCAAATGTTTTTGGGGAGCTGTTTTTT
>NA|TRBJ2-7|TRBV4-2|NA|14
CASSQDSVQYEQYF
TGTGCCAGCAGCCAAGATTCGGTCCAATACGAGCAGTACTTC
>NA|TRBJ2-7|TRBV7-2|NA|15
CASSLRGIPSYEQYF
TGTGCCAGCAGCTTAAGAGGGATCCCCTCCTACGAGCAGTACTTC
>NA|TRBJ1-1|TRBV19|NA|14
CASTSGGLNTEAFF
TGTGCCAGTACCTCGGGCGGGCTGAACACTGAAGCTTTCTTT
>NA|TRBJ1-1|TRBV3-1/TRBV3-2|NA|15
CASSRGERRNTEAFF
TGTGCCAGCAGCCGGGGGGAGAGGAGGAACACTGAAGCTTTCTTT